Listed here are 18 T cell receptor beta chains from one sample, sequenced in a study of T-cell memory formation after mild COVID-19. TCRdb recomputed calls from the 5' RACE reads with MiXCR, one row per CDR3 protein. The table records approximately 350,000 distinct CDR3 sequences, roughly an eighth of them present only once. The material sequenced was PBMCs or a T cell subset sorted from them (not recorded which). The receptors here all came from a man between 18 and 29 years old who had mild COVID-19 (a few samples of this study predate the infection). Cell type and time point are not known.

The chain is built from TRBV21-1 and TRBJ2-5; the DNA was not used to check the table's D call, TRBD2. TRBV21-1 is deemed a pseudogene. The CDR3 runs 16 residues. The CDR3 loop is CASSALGLAAQETQYF. The CDR3 region has the DNA TGTGCCAGCAGCGCCCTGGGACTAGCGGCCCAAGAGACCCAGTACTTC.

The rearrangement links TRBV6-2 or TRBV6-3 to TRBJ2-1; D remains unclear. The V and J ends lost 6 bases and 0 bases respectively, with 21 bases between them. This CDR3 has 18 residues. Germline lookup yields CDR1 MNHEY and CDR2 SVGEGT. In nucleotides, the CDR3 is TGTGCCAGCAGCCTCTACTCACAACCAGAGAGCTCCTACAATGAGCAGTTCTTC. Translated: CASSLYSQPESSYNEQFF.

The chain employs TRBV12-3 or TRBV12-4 and TRBJ1-2; D possibly corresponds to TRBD1 (6 bases). The CDR3 is 14 residues long. V gave up 3 bases and J gave up 4 bases, with 12 bases separating them. CDR3 DNA sequence: TGTGCCAGCAGTTTTTACCCAGGGGCCTATGGCTACACCTTC. It codes for CASSFYPGAYGYTF.

This clonotype was observed a few times. The chain joins TRBV5-1 to TRBJ2-7, with 7 bases matching TRBD1. J gave up 3 bases and V 3 bases, and 12 bases lay outside the gene matches. CDR3 length: 16 residues. Germline loops: CDR1 SGHRS, CDR2 YFSETQ. The CDR3 is CASSSLPPGQYYEQYF. In DNA, the CDR3 is TGCGCCAGCAGCTCGTTACCTCCGGGACAGTACTACGAGCAGTACTTC.

This clonotype was seen a handful of times. V is TRBV6-2 or TRBV6-3 and J is TRBJ2-2; D not certain. The CDR3 is 14 amino acids. In germline, CDR1 is MNHEY, CDR2 SVGEGT. V gave up 7 bases and J gave up 7 bases, with 16 bases separating them. In DNA form, the CDR3 reads TGTGCCAGCAATAAAATCTCGGTTTACGGGGAGCTGTTTTTT. This encodes CASNKISVYGELFF.

The rearrangement uses TRBV4-2 and TRBJ2-5; D is unresolved. With 1 base removed from V and 4 bases from J, the gap between germline ends came to 10 bases. Germline-derived CDR1 and CDR2 are LGHNA and YNFKEQ. The CDR3 is made up of 14 amino acids. This chain's CDR3 is CASSQGVGVETQYF. The CDR3 DNA is TGTGCCAGCAGCCAAGGAGTTGGGGTAGAGACCCAGTACTTC.

This chain uses TRBV7-2 with TRBJ1-4, with D uncertain. CDR1 is SGHTA and CDR2 is FQGNSA in the germline V gene. CDR3 length equals 13 residues. Between the trimmed V and J ends, which lost 2 bases and 7 bases, there was a span of 8 bases. The CDR3 loop reads CASSLLGSEKLFF. The CDR3 coding sequence is TGTGCCAGCAGCTTATTGGGATCTGAAAAACTGTTTTTT. Full variable domain (remainder filled in from reference TRBV7-2 and TRBJ1-4): GAGVSQSPSNKVTEKGKDVELRCDPISGHTALYWYRQSLGQGLEFLIYFQGNSAPDKSGLPSDRFSAERTGGSVSTLTIQRTQQEDSAVYLCASSLLGSEKLFFGSGTQLSVL.

In its sample, this clonotype was seen many times. The V call is TRBV7-9, the J call TRBJ1-4, with D possibly TRBD1 on 5 matching bases. The CDR3 runs 16 residues. Trimming took off 3 bases at V and 2 bases at J, with 13 bases between the two ends. Germline CDR1 reads SEHNR; CDR2 reads FQNEAQ (reference sequence). CDR3 protein: CASSFGGSGTNEKLFF. CDR3 DNA: TGTGCCAGCAGCTTCGGTGGTTCAGGGACTAATGAAAAACTGTTTTTT.

This clonotype turned up a few times. This sequence joins TRBV18 and TRBJ2-5; possible D gene TRBD2, 6 bases. The CDR3 totals 14 residues. V was cut by 3 bases and J by 2 bases, with 10 bases left in between. CDR1 is KGHSH, CDR2 LQKENI, per germline. The CDR3 loop reads CASSPSGVQETQYF. The CDR3 coding sequence is TGTGCCAGCTCACCCTCGGGGGTACAAGAGACCCAGTACTTC.

This clonotype was detected a few times. This chain links TRBV2 with TRBJ1-5; tentative D call: TRBD1 (6 bases). Trimming left V 0 bases short and J 5 bases short, with 11 bases between. The CDR3 extends over 15 amino acids. Looked up from germline, CDR1 is SNHLY and CDR2 is FYNNEI. The CDR3 reads CASSEAVTGYQPQHF. The CDR3 region has the DNA TGTGCCAGCAGTGAAGCGGTCACAGGGTATCAGCCCCAGCATTTT.

The rearrangement joins TRBV7-9 to TRBJ1-2; 9 nucleotides align to TRBD1. Per germline, CDR1 SEHNR and CDR2 FQNEAQ (reference sequence). The CDR3 consists of 16 residues. With V trimmed by 6 bases and J by 4 bases, 12 bases remained unmatched. Written as DNA, the CDR3 is TGTGCCAGCAGTATGGTAGGGACAGGGTTCGGCTATGGCTACACCTTC. This translates into CASSMVGTGFGYGYTF.

The chain joins TRBV12-3 or TRBV12-4 to TRBJ2-3; the match to TRBD2 covers 7 bases. J gave up 4 bases and V 7 bases, and 5 bases lay outside the gene matches. This CDR3 is 13 amino acids long. This chain's CDR3 is CASTKGGPDTQYF. The CDR3 DNA sequence: TGTGCCAGCACCAAGGGAGGGCCAGATACGCAGTATTTT.

The chain couples TRBV12-3 or TRBV12-4 to TRBJ2-1; 9 bases agree with TRBD1. The CDR3 loop spans 17 amino acids. Trimming took 8 bases from V and 8 from J; bases not matched to a gene: 19. In DNA form, the CDR3 reads TGTGCCAGCCGGCCCCGGGTTGGGACAGGGCATAGTTATGAGCAGTTCTTC. Amino acids: CASRPRVGTGHSYEQFF.

This clonotype has just a few counts. The rearrangement uses TRBV12-3 or TRBV12-4 and TRBJ1-5; D call uncertain. The CDR3 is 14 residues long. Deletions cut 6 bases from V and 2 bases from J, with 11 bases between. The chain's CDR3 is CASRQYGGNQPQHF. DNA of the CDR3: TGTGCCAGCAGACAGTACGGGGGCAATCAGCCCCAGCATTTT.

The V and J genes are TRBV4-3 and TRBJ1-1; D unclear. CDR3 size: 15 residues. CDR1 is LGHNA, CDR2 YSLEER, per germline. Trimming took off 0 bases at V and 1 base at J, with 9 bases between the two ends. The CDR3 DNA reads TGCGCCAGCAGCCAAGAAAGGGAGTGGAACACTGAAGCTTTCTTT. Translated, it gives CASSQEREWNTEAFF.

This clonotype was detected ten times or more. The chain links TRBV20-1 to TRBJ1-5; no definite D call. The CDR3 has 13 residues. The germline CDR1 and CDR2 sequences are DFQATT and SNEGSKA (reference sequence). Trimming removed 0 bases from V and 4 bases from J, with 7 bases in between. The CDR3 here is CSARDSGNQPQHF. The CDR3, as DNA: TGCAGTGCTAGAGACAGCGGAAATCAGCCCCAGCATTTT.

This clonotype was found many times. The rearrangement joins TRBV30 to TRBJ2-7; 9 bases map to TRBD1. V shed 4 bases, J shed 2 bases, and the junction held 9 bases outside the gene matches. The CDR3 totals 15 residues. From germline, CDR1 is GTSNPN and CDR2 SVGIG (reference sequence). The CDR3 nucleotides are TGTGCCTGGACCCGGGGGACAGGGATAACCTACGAGCAGTACTTC. Protein product: CAWTRGTGITYEQYF.

V and J are TRBV28 and TRBJ2-4; tentative D call: TRBD2 (5 bases). The V gene lost 5 bases and the J gene lost 2 bases, with 13 bases spanning the gap. Germline V gene sequence: CDR1 MDHEN, CDR2 SYDVKM. The CDR3 spans 15 residues. This CDR3 is CASSPGLGTKNIQYF. The CDR3 DNA reads TGTGCCAGCAGTCCGGGCCTCGGGACCAAAAACATTCAGTACTTC.